Listed below are T cell receptor beta chains from one sample, sequenced in a study of PD-1 blockade in classical Hodgkin lymphoma. Assay: immunoSEQ multiplex PCR; the TCRdb copy retains only in-frame clones and omits some. This sample has about 97,000 clones, with roughly 84% found just once. The sample consisted of peripheral blood mononuclear cells (PBMCs), taken at baseline. These receptors all come from a human donor with classical Hodgkin lymphoma. Both conserved end residues are part of each CDR3. The D gene is left open where the match is weak. The size entry is marked missing in some rows and otherwise reads once, few, many or a size class.

D	V	J	size	CDR3	DNA
TRBD2	TRBV19	TRBJ2-2	NA	CASRRLAVYTGELFF	TGTGCCAGCCGACGGCTAGCGGTTTACACCGGGGAGCTGTTTTTT
TRBD2	TRBV6-1	TRBJ2-1	NA	CASSGASGSIDNEQFF	TGTGCCAGCAGTGGGGCTAGCGGGAGTATCGACAATGAGCAGTTCTTC
TRBD1	TRBV9	TRBJ1-5	NA	CATPQGVDNQPQHF	TGTGCCACCCCCCAGGGGGTAGATAATCAGCCCCAGCATTTT
NA	TRBV4-2	TRBJ2-7	NA	CASSQDSVSSPYEQYF	TGTGCCAGCAGCCAAGATTCAGTCAGTTCCCCCTACGAGCAGTACTTC
NA	TRBV5-6	TRBJ1-2	NA	CASAPRGELYGYTF	TGTGCCAGCGCACCTAGGGGAGAGCTCTATGGCTACACCTTC
TRBD2	TRBV7-2	TRBJ2-7	once	CASSPWTSGSQGYEQYF	TGTGCCAGCAGCCCATGGACTAGCGGGAGTCAGGGCTACGAGCAGTACTTC
NA	TRBV30	TRBJ2-1	NA	CAWAQGNEQFF	TGTGCCTGGGCGCAGGGGAATGAGCAGTTCTTC
TRBD2	TRBV30	TRBJ2-4	once	CAWRAAGGLAKNIQYF	TGTGCCTGGAGGGCAGCGGGAGGGCTAGCCAAAAACATTCAGTACTTC
TRBD2	TRBV4-2	TRBJ2-7	NA	CASSQESGGLAYEQYF	TGTGCCAGCAGCCAAGAGTCGGGGGGGCTAGCCTACGAGCAGTACTTC
TRBD1	TRBV9	TRBJ2-7	NA	CASSGRGQGYEQYF	TGTGCCAGCAGCGGACGGGGACAGGGTTACGAGCAGTACTTC
NA	TRBV11-3	TRBJ1-3	NA	CASSAAANSGNTIYF	TGTGCCAGCAGCGCCGCAGCGAACTCTGGAAACACCATATATTTT
NA	TRBV6-1	TRBJ1-1	NA	CASSEDGGFRPWTEAFF	TGTGCCAGCAGTGAAGACGGGGGGTTCCGCCCGTGGACTGAAGCTTTCTTT
NA	TRBV19	TRBJ2-5	NA	CASSIRKGSTRKETQYF	TGTGCCAGTAGTATTAGGAAGGGATCGACTAGAAAAGAGACCCAGTACTTC
NA	TRBV28	TRBJ2-3	NA	CASSSAPGTRDTQYF	TGTGCCAGCAGTTCCGCCCCCGGGACAAGGGATACGCAGTATTTT
TRBD2	TRBV30	TRBJ2-7	NA	CAWTSGTYEQYF	TGTGCCTGGACTAGCGGGACCTACGAGCAGTACTTC
NA	TRBV7-9	TRBJ1-4	NA	CASSLAGVQGIKLFF	TGTGCCAGCAGCTTAGCGGGGGTACAGGGAATCAAACTGTTTTTT
TRBD1	TRBV29-1	TRBJ2-3	NA	CSVYDRGRSDTQYF	TGCAGCGTTTATGACAGGGGGAGGTCAGATACGCAGTATTTT
TRBD2	TRBV5-4	TRBJ2-3	NA	CASSLAGGTDTQYF	TGTGCCAGCAGCTTGGCCGGGGGGACAGATACGCAGTATTTT
NA	TRBV14	TRBJ2-6	NA	CASSPPLGRSGANVLTF	TGTGCCAGCAGCCCCCCCCTGGGAAGGTCCGGGGCCAACGTCCTGACTTTC
TRBD2	TRBV10-3	TRBJ2-7	NA	CAISERGGEAEQYF	TGTGCCATCAGTGAGCGGGGGGGAGAAGCCGAGCAGTACTTC
NA	TRBV2	TRBJ2-3	NA	CASRVGPLSTDTQYF	TGTGCCAGCAGGGTGGGTCCCCTCTCCACAGATACGCAGTATTTT
TRBD1	TRBV6-6	TRBJ1-4	NA	CASQGEGEKLFF	TGTGCCAGCCAGGGGGAGGGGGAAAAACTGTTTTTT
NA	TRBV29-1	TRBJ2-7	NA	CSVDGPGGAEQYF	TGCAGCGTTGATGGTCCCGGGGGTGCCGAGCAGTACTTC
NA	TRBV18	TRBJ1-5	once	CASSLVGGDQPQHF	TGTGCCAGCTCGCTTGTCGGGGGGGATCAGCCCCAGCATTTT
NA	TRBV19	TRBJ1-5	NA	CASSPQGVWQPQHF	TGTGCCAGTAGCCCTCAGGGTGTTTGGCAGCCCCAGCATTTT
NA	TRBV9	TRBJ2-5	NA	CASSAGGSQGAQYF	TGTGCCAGCAGCGCGGGGGGCTCACAAGGAGCCCAGTACTTC
NA	TRBV27	TRBJ1-2	NA	CASRPKPGFYYGYTF	TGTGCCAGCAGACCGAAACCAGGGTTTTACTATGGCTACACCTTC
TRBD2	TRBV9	TRBJ2-2	NA	CASSVARTSHGELFF	TGTGCCAGCAGCGTAGCTAGGACTAGCCACGGGGAGCTGTTTTTT
TRBD2	TRBV19	TRBJ2-1	NA	CASRSVGGVLGNLNEQFF	TGTGCCAGTCGCTCAGTGGGAGGGGTGCTAGGGAATTTGAATGAGCAGTTCTTC
NA	TRBV5-1	TRBJ1-1	NA	CASGSNQGTEAFF	TGCGCCAGCGGATCTAACCAGGGCACTGAAGCTTTCTTT
TRBD2	TRBV7-3	TRBJ2-7	few	CASSPRGSGSQWVGEQYF	TGTGCCAGCAGCCCTCGAGGTAGCGGGAGCCAGTGGGTAGGCGAGCAGTACTTC
NA	TRBV6-5	TRBJ2-7	NA	CASSYGGIAYEQYF	TGTGCCAGCAGTTACGGGGGTATCGCCTACGAGCAGTACTTC
NA	TRBV27	TRBJ2-7	NA	CASAPGTLYEQYF	TGTGCCAGTGCCCCAGGGACACTATACGAGCAGTACTTC
NA	TRBV6-5	TRBJ2-7	NA	CASQRLGRDEQYF	TGTGCCAGCCAGCGTCTCGGGCGCGACGAGCAGTACTTC
NA	TRBV19	TRBJ1-1	NA	CASSMVRLENTEAFF	TGTGCCAGTAGTATGGTCCGATTAGAGAACACTGAAGCTTTCTTT
TRBD1	TRBV29-1	TRBJ1-1	NA	CSAYQGVEAFF	TGCAGCGCCTACCAGGGGGTTGAAGCTTTCTTT
NA	TRBV18	TRBJ2-2	NA	CASSRPLQSGELFF	TGTGCCAGCTCACGACCTCTGCAGAGCGGGGAGCTGTTTTTT
TRBD2	TRBV28	TRBJ2-4	NA	CASSFPLGGNPKNIQYF	TGTGCCAGCAGTTTCCCTCTGGGAGGGAACCCCAAAAACATTCAGTACTTC
NA	TRBV2	TRBJ1-2	NA	CASSEGHYGYTF	TGTGCCAGCAGTGAAGGGCACTATGGCTACACCTTC
NA	TRBV14	TRBJ1-4	NA	CASSPRGGPRSEKLFF	TGTGCCAGCAGCCCGCGCGGCGGGCCCCGGAGTGAAAAACTGTTTTTT